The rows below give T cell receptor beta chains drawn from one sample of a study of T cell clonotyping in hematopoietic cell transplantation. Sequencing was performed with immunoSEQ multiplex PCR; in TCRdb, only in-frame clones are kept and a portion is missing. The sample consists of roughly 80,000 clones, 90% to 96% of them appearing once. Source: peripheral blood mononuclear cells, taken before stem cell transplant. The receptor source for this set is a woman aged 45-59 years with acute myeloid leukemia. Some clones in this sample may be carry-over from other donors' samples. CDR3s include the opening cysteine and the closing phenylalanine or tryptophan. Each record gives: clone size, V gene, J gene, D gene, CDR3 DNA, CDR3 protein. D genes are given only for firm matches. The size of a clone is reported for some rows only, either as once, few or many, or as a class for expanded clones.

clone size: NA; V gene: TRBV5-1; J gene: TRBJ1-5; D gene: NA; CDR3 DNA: TGCGCCAGCAGCTTGGGGGGTAAGAATCAGCCCCAGCATTTT; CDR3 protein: CASSLGGKNQPQHF
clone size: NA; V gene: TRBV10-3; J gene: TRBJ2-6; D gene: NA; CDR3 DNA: TGTGCCACCCCTAGCGTAGGGGGACTTAACTCTGGGGCCAACGTCCTGACTTTC; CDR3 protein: CATPSVGGLNSGANVLTF
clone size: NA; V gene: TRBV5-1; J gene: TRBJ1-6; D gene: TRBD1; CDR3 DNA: TGCGCCAGCAGCTCGGGACAGGGGGATTCACCCCTCCACTTT; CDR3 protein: CASSSGQGDSPLHF
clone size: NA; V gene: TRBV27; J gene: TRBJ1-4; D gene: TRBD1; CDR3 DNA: TGTGCCAGCAGTTCCTACAGGGGGAATGAAAAACTGTTTTTT; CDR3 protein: CASSSYRGNEKLFF
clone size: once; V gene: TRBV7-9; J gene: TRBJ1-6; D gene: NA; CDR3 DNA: TGTGCCAGCAGCCCGTCCGCGGGTAATTCACCCCTCCACTTT; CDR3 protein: CASSPSAGNSPLHF
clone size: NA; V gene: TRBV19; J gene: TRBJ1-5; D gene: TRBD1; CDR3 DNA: TGTGCCAGTAGTATAGGGCGCGACAGGGTGATTCATCAGCCCCAGCATTTT; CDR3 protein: CASSIGRDRVIHQPQHF
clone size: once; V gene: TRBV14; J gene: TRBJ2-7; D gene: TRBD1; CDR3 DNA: TGTGCCAGCAGCCAGGATTTCACAACAGGGGCTAACTACGAGCAGTACTTC; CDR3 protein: CASSQDFTTGANYEQYF
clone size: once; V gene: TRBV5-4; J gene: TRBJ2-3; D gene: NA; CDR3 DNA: TGTGCCAGCAGCTTTCGGGCAGATACGCAGTATTTT; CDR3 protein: CASSFRADTQYF
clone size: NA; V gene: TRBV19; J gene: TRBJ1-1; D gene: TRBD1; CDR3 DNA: TGTGCCAGTAAAGGGGACAGGCCGAACACTGAAGCTTTCTTT; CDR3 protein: CASKGDRPNTEAFF
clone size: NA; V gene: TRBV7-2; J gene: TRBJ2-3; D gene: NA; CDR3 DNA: TGTGCCAGCCGCAGTGAATATACGCAGTATTTT; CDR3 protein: CASRSEYTQYF
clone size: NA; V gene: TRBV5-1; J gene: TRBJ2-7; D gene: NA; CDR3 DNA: TGCGCCAGCATGCGACAGACCAGTTCCTACGAGCAGTACTTC; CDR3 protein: CASMRQTSSYEQYF
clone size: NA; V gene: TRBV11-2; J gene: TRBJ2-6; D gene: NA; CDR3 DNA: TGTGCCAGCAGCTTAGACCTATCTGGGGCCAACGTCCTGACTTTC; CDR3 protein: CASSLDLSGANVLTF
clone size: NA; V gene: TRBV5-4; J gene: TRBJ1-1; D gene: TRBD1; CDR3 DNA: TGTGCCAGCAGCTTGGGAGACAGGGGCGCTGAAGCTTTCTTT; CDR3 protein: CASSLGDRGAEAFF
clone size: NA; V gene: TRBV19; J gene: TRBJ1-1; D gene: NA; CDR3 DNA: TGTGCCAGTAGTGACCCCGAAACTGAAGCTTTCTTT; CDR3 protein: CASSDPETEAFF
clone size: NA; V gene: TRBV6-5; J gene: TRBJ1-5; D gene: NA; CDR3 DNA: TGTGCCAGCATGGGCAGGGTTGGACAGCCCCAGCATTTT; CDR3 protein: CASMGRVGQPQHF
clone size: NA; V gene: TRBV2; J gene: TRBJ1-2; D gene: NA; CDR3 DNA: TGTGCCAGAAGGGACGGCTATGGCTACACCTTC; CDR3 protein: CARRDGYGYTF
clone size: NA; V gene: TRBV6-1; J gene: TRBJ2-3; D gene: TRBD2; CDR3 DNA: TGTGCCAGCAGTGGGACTAGCGGGGGGGCAGATACGCAGTATTTT; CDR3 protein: CASSGTSGGADTQYF
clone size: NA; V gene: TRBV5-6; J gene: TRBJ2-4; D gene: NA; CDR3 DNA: TGTGCCAGCAGCTTTGTGGGCGACGAATGGCTGGCCAAAAACATTCAGTACTTC; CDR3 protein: CASSFVGDEWLAKNIQYF
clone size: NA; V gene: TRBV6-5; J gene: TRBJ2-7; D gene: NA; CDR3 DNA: TGTGCCAGCAGTTACTCAGGCAGTTACGAGCAGTACTTC; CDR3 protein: CASSYSGSYEQYF
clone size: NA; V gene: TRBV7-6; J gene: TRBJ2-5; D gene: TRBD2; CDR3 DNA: TGTGCCAGCAGCGGAAGACTGGGACTAGCGGGAGATCAGACCCAGTACTTC; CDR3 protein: CASSGRLGLAGDQTQYF
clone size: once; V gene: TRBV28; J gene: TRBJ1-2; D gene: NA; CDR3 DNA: TGTGCCAGCAGTTTGGTTCGGAACTATGGCTACACCTTC; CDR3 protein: CASSLVRNYGYTF
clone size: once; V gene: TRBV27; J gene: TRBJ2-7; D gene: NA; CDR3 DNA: TGTGCCAGCGCTCGGAAAGTTAACGCCCCCTACGAGCAGTACTTC; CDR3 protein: CASARKVNAPYEQYF
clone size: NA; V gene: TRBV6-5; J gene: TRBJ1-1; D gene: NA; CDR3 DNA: TGTGCCAGCAGACGGGACATCACTGAAGCTTTCTTT; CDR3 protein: CASRRDITEAFF
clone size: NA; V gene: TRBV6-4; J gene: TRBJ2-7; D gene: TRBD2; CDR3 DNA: TGTGCCGCCGGCAGGATACAGCGGGAGACCTACGAGCAGTACTTC; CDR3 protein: CAAGRIQRETYEQYF
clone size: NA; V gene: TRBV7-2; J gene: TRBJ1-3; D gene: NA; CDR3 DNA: TGTGCCAGCAGCCGGGACTGGGGCTCTGGAAACACCATATATTTT; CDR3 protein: CASSRDWGSGNTIYF
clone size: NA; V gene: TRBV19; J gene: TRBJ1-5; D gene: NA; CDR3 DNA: TGTGCCAGTAGTATAGTTCGGGCGGAACAGCATTTT; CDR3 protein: CASSIVRAEQHF